This T cell receptor (beta chain) was recorded in a study of T cells in Graves' hyperthyroidism and ophthalmopathy. The study's findings and limits: Before onset, by a median of approximately 6.8 months, the model predicted ophthalmopathy. The majority of expanded thyroid clonotypes above 0.001 also appeared in blood.

Using RNA transcripts as the source, TCR beta CDR3 regions were amplified. The primer set for the first-round RT-PCR of the TCR CDR3 was HTBI. TCRdb recomputed calls from the multiplex PCR reads with MiXCR, one row per CDR3 protein. The sample lists fewer than 350,000 distinct CDR3 sequences; 18% were seen once. Hyperthyroidism was newly diagnosed in patients aged 18 to 65 (duration under 2 months). Germline V gene data show CDR1 as MGHRA and CDR2 as YSYEKL. CDR3 size: 12 residues. Trimming shortened V by 1 base and J by 7 bases, and 5 bases separated the two germline ends. This clonotype was observed once. What it binds is not known.

V and J are TRBV4-1 and TRBJ2-1; D is undetermined. This sequence originates from a woman between 50 and 59 years old with Graves' hyperthyroidism. Sequencing used blood. The DNA of the CDR3 is TGCGCCAGCAGCCAAGCGGTTAATGAGCAGTTCTTC. It is translated as CASSQAVNEQFF.